A single sample is the source of the 11 T cell receptor beta chains below, sequenced in a study of blood T cell repertoires in COVID-19. Data came from immunoSEQ multiplex PCR; TCRdb stores just in-frame clones and leaves some out. The sample yields some 170,000 clones, just under 90% seen once. Sequencing was done on a sample of peripheral blood. The source of these receptors is a woman aged 65 to 85 with COVID-19, enrolled during active disease.

The gene calls are TRBV28 and TRBJ1-3; D gene ambiguous. This CDR3 is 16 amino acids long. Between the trimmed V and J ends, which lost 6 bases and 0 bases, there was a span of 15 bases. Germline-derived CDR1 and CDR2 are MDHEN and SYDVKM. In DNA, the CDR3 is TGTGCCAGCAGCCGCTTTCTAGGTCCCTCTGGAAACACCATATATTTT. It translates to CASSRFLGPSGNTIYF.

The gene calls are TRBV9 and TRBJ1-6; the match to TRBD1 covers 9 bases. V lost 3 bases to trimming and J lost 9 bases; unmatched junction nucleotides: 10. This CDR3 has 16 amino acids. Germline values: CDR1 SGDLS, CDR2 YYNGEE. The CDR3 reads CASSAQGQGIASPLHF. The CDR3 nucleotides read TGTGCCAGCAGCGCACAGGGACAGGGAATAGCTTCACCCCTCCACTTT. Combining the CDR3 with reference TRBV9 and TRBJ1-6 gives the whole variable domain DSGVTQTPKHLITATGQRVTLRCSPRSGDLSVYWYQQSLDQGLQFLIQYYNGEERAKGNILERFSAQQFPDLHSELNLSSLELGDSALYFCASSAQGQGIASPLHFGNGTRLTVT.

The rearrangement uses TRBV10-3 and TRBJ2-5, with 7 bases fitting TRBD2. This CDR3 comprises 13 residues. In germline, CDR1 is ENHRY, CDR2 SYGVKD. The ends lost 5 bases at V and 5 bases at J; junction bases unmatched: 5. CDR3 sequence reads: CAISFVGGETQYF. CDR3 sequence (DNA): TGTGCCATCAGTTTCGTGGGAGGGGAGACCCAGTACTTC.

The chain recombines TRBV2 with TRBJ2-5, with TRBD2 as a possible D gene (5 bases). V lost 0 bases, J lost 5 bases, and 13 bases lay in between. Germline loops: CDR1 SNHLY, CDR2 FYNNEI. The CDR3 length is 15 residues. The DNA of the CDR3 is TGTGCCAGCAGTGAAGCGCTCGGGGATCGCGAGACCCAGTACTTC. It encodes CASSEALGDRETQYF.

The genes are TRBV5-8 and TRBJ2-3; 9 bases line up with TRBD2. CDR3 length: 15 residues. Germline V CDR1 and CDR2: SGHTS, YDEGEE. After removal of 4 bases from V and 5 bases from J, the junction contained 8 bases not matched to a gene. The CDR3 DNA is TGTGCCAGCAGCCGATTCGTAGCGGGAGAAGATACGCAGTATTTT. It encodes CASSRFVAGEDTQYF.

The chain recombines TRBV6-2 or TRBV6-3 with TRBJ1-2; maybe TRBD1 (5 bases). This CDR3 is 13 amino acids long. Germline assignment: CDR1 MNHEY and CDR2 SVGEGT. V was clipped by 5 bases and J by 4 bases, with 11 bases between them. The CDR3 nucleotides are TGTGCCAGCAGTCGGGGGATAAGCTATGGCTACACCTTC. Protein sequence: CASSRGISYGYTF.

CDR3 amino acids: CASSLSSGSSYNEQFF. Written as DNA, the CDR3 is TGTGCCAGCAGTTTATCTAGCGGGAGCTCCTACAATGAGCAGTTCTTC. V is TRBV6-5 and J is TRBJ2-1; 10 bases map to TRBD2. The CDR3 contains 16 residues. CDR1 and CDR2 (germline): MNHEY, SVGAGI. V was clipped by 4 bases and J by 0 bases; unmatched bases: 3.

This rearrangement joins TRBV3-1 (or the pseudogene TRBV3-2) to TRBJ2-7, with TRBD2 as a possible D gene (6 bases). Germline V gene lookup returns CDR1 LGHDT and CDR2 YNNKEL (reference sequence). This CDR3 is built from 14 residues. Trimming removed 4 bases from V and 6 bases from J, with 16 bases in between. The CDR3 sequence is CASSPRTKGSEQYF. CDR3 sequence (DNA): TGTGCCAGCAGCCCACGGACTAAGGGAAGCGAGCAGTACTTC.

The genes are TRBV19 and TRBJ1-3; D gene ambiguous. In germline, CDR1 is LNHDA, CDR2 SQIVND (reference sequence). The CDR3 sequence is 16 residues long. The V and J ends lost 5 bases and 1 base respectively, with 15 bases between them. The DNA for the CDR3 is TGTGCCAGTAGTCGTCTGACACAAGGTTCTGGAAACACCATATATTTT. It is translated as CASSRLTQGSGNTIYF. The full variable domain, completed using reference TRBV19 and TRBJ1-3, is DGGITQSPKYLFRKEGQNVTLSCEQNLNHDAMYWYRQDPGQGLRLIYYSQIVNDFQKGDIAEGYSVSREKKESFPLTVTSAQKNPTAFYLCASSRLTQGSGNTIYFGEGSWLTVV.

The V gene is TRBV5-4, the J gene TRBJ1-4; 7 bases are a match to TRBD1. Germline V gene sequence: CDR1 SGHNT, CDR2 YYREEE (reference sequence). There are 15 residues in the CDR3. J lost 8 bases, V lost 4 bases, and 11 bases had no gene match. The CDR3 loop reads CASSLAGGPLEKLFF. CDR3 coding DNA: TGTGCCAGCAGCCTGGCAGGGGGGCCGCTGGAAAAACTGTTTTTT.

This chain connects TRBV5-6 to TRBJ2-5, with 10 bases lining up with TRBD1. The CDR3 is 15 residues long. J was trimmed by 4 bases and V by 2 bases; bases with no gene match: 5. Germline values: CDR1 SGHDT, CDR2 YYEEEE. The CDR3: CASSFGGQGRETQYF. In DNA, the CDR3 is TGTGCCAGCAGCTTTGGGGGACAGGGGCGAGAGACCCAGTACTTC.